This T cell receptor (beta chain) was sequenced in a study of siplizumab effects on memory and regulatory T cells. Libraries were prepared by immunoSEQ multiplex PCR; TCRdb keeps only in-frame clonotypes and omits some of them. Of 60,000 to 70,000 clones in the sample, over 75% were seen once. Germline assignment: CDR1 LGHNA and CDR2 YSLEER. The CDR3 spans 14 residues. Trimming took 0 bases from V and 7 from J, leaving 10 bases between them. This chain joins TRBV4-3 and TRBJ1-5, with no clear D. The sequence was obtained from a human donor in good health. The specimen sequenced was Tregs sorted from blood. CDR3 nucleotides: TGCGCCAGCAGCCAAGATGCCGTAAACCAGCCCCAGCATTTT. Its translation: CASSQDAVNQPQHF.